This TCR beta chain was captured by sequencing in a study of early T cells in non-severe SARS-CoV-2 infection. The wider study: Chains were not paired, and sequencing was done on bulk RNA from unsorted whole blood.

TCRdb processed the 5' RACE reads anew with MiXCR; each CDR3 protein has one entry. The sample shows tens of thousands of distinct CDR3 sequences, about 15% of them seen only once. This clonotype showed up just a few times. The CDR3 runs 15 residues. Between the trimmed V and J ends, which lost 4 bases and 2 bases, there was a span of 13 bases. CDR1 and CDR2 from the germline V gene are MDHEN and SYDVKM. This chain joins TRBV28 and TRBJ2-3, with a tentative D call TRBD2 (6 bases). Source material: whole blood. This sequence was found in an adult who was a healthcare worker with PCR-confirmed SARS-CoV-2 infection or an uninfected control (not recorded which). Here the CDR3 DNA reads TGTGCCAGCAGTTCACCCCGGGAGTTCACAGATACGCAGTATTTT. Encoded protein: CASSSPREFTDTQYF.